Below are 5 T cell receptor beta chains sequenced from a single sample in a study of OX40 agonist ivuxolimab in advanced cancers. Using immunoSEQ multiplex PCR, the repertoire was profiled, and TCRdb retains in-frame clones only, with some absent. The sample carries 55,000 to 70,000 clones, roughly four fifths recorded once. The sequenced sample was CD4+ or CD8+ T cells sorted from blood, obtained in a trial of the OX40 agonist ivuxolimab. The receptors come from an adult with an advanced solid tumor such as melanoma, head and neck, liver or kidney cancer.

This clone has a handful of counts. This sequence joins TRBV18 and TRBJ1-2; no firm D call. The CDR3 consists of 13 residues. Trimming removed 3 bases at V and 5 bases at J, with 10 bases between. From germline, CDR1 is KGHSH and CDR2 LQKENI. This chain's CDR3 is CASSPREAYGYTF. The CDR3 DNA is TGTGCCAGCTCACCTAGGGAAGCATATGGCTACACCTTC.

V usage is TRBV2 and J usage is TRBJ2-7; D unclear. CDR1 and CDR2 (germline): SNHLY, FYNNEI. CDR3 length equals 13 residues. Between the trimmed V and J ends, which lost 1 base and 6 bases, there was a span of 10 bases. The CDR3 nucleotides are TGTGCCAGCAGTGAAGGTGTCACCCGCGAGCAGTACTTC. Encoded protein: CASSEGVTREQYF.

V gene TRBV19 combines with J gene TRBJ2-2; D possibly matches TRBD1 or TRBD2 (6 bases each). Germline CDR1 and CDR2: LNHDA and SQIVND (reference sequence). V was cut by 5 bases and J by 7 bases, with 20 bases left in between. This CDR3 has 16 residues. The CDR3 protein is CASSDVGGAKIGELFF. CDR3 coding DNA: TGTGCCAGTAGTGACGTGGGGGGCGCGAAGATCGGGGAGCTGTTTTTT.

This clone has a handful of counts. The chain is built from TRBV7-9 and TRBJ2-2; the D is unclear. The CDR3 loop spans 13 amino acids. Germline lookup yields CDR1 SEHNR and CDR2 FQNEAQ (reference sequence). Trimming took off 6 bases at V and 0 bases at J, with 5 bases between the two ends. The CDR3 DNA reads TGTGCCAGCAGGGGCTCGAACACCGGGGAGCTGTTTTTT. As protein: CASRGSNTGELFF.

The CDR3 is CAWTLSGGDTQYF. The CDR3 DNA follows: TGTGCCTGGACCCTCAGCGGGGGGGATACGCAGTATTTT. V usage is TRBV30 and J usage is TRBJ2-3, with 9 bases aligning to TRBD2. V was clipped by 4 bases and J by 6 bases; unmatched bases: 5. The CDR3 runs 13 residues. CDR1 and CDR2 from the germline V gene are GTSNPN and SVGIG (reference sequence).